This T cell receptor (beta chain) appears in the sequencing data of a study of shared clonotypes between healthy human individuals. General observations from the study: The four-donor shared clonotypes exceeded non-shared clonotypes in generation probability, with non-shared ones scoring lower. Memory subsets had estimated richness that was generally smaller than that of naive subsets.

Comment on this clone: Its cognate antigen is unknown.

In the original workflow: Junction-only sequences produced by ImmunoSEQ had no quality scores, so filtering differed. Here immunoSEQ multiplex PCR was the method, and the copy in TCRdb shows in-frame clones only, minus some. V, J and clone size derive from that table, while D and trimming were established from the DNA sequence. The sample lists over a million clones, more than 95% occurring once. CDR1 is LGHNA and CDR2 is YSLEER in the germline V gene. CDR3 length: 20 residues. V lost 3 bases, J lost 0 bases, and 18 bases stayed unmatched. The sample consisted of naive CD4+ T cells sorted from blood. This sample's subset: CD45RA+ positively selected. The V and J genes are TRBV4-3 and TRBJ2-5; the match to TRBD2 covers 8 bases. The clonotype originates from a young man in good health. CDR3 sequence (DNA): TGCGCCAGCAGCCAGGACCGGTCGAGGGCCCTAGCGGGTCACCAAGAGACCCAGTACTTC. Residues: CASSQDRSRALAGHQETQYF.